The 23 T cell receptor beta chains given below trace back to one sample, sequenced in a study of shared clonotypes between healthy human individuals. Sequencing used immunoSEQ multiplex PCR; TCRdb keeps in-frame clones, though not all of them. The data hold about a million clones, with about 77% observed a single time. Sequencing input: memory CD4+ T cells sorted from blood. As to subset: CD45RA-negative fraction. These receptors originate from a man between 18 and 29 years old in good health.

The rearrangement uses TRBV7-2 and TRBJ1-6; 8 bases agree with TRBD1. V shed 0 bases and J 7 bases; nucleotides not matched to a gene: 5. The CDR3 has 16 amino acids. Looked up from germline, CDR1 is SGHTA and CDR2 is FQGNSA. In DNA, the CDR3 is TGTGCCAGCAGCTTAGCTGCCTGGGACAGGAATTCACCCCTCCACTTT. As protein: CASSLAAWDRNSPLHF.

The gene calls are TRBV4-3 and TRBJ2-5; 7 bases fit TRBD1. The ends lost 1 base at V and 4 bases at J; junction bases unmatched: 6. Germline loops: CDR1 LGHNA, CDR2 YSLEER. The CDR3 sequence is 15 residues long. The CDR3 region is CASSQAGNRGETQYF. CDR3 bases: TGCGCCAGCAGCCAAGCGGGGAACAGGGGAGAGACCCAGTACTTC.

The chain has TRBV6-4 and TRBJ2-7; D remains unclear. CDR1 and CDR2 from the germline V gene are MRHNA and SNTAGT. V dropped 2 bases and J dropped 6 bases, with 20 bases sitting between them. This CDR3 is 16 amino acids long. Here the CDR3 reads CASSDTGTPDFSEQYF. The CDR3 nucleotides are TGTGCCAGCAGTGACACCGGCACCCCGGATTTCTCCGAGCAGTACTTC.

This clone has only one observation. This chain uses TRBV5-1 with TRBJ1-4; D is possibly TRBD1 (5 bases). Trimming took off 0 bases at V and 8 bases at J, with 11 bases between the two ends. CDR1 and CDR2 from the germline V gene are SGHRS and YFSETQ. The CDR3 sequence is 14 residues long. The DNA of the CDR3 is TGCGCCAGCAGCTTGGGTGGGGGAATGGAAAAACTGTTTTTT. Its translation: CASSLGGGMEKLFF.

This clone was seen a few times. The chain links TRBV4-3 to TRBJ1-2, with 7 bases identical to TRBD1. In germline, CDR1 is LGHNA, CDR2 YSLEER. V trimming: 0 bases; J trimming: 8 bases; junction bases outside the gene matches: 3. This CDR3 region has 13 residues. Here the CDR3 reads CASSQEQGLGYTF. Written as DNA, the CDR3 is TGCGCCAGCAGCCAAGAACAGGGGCTCGGCTACACCTTC.

CDR3 nucleotides: TGTGCTAGTGGTTTGCAGGGAGGCACTGAAGCTTTCTTT. It encodes CASGLQGGTEAFF. The V and J genes are TRBV12-5 and TRBJ1-1; D might be TRBD1 (5 bases). CDR1 is LGHNT and CDR2 is FRNRAP in the germline V gene. This CDR3 contains 13 residues. The ends were cut back, 2 bases at V and 4 bases at J, with 8 bases in the middle.

For this clone: The sample contains more than one DNA sequence encoding this CDR3. This chain links TRBV10-1 with TRBJ2-3; no definite D call. This CDR3 spans 13 amino acids. CDR1 is WNHNN, CDR2 SYGVQD, per germline (reference sequence). With 2 bases removed from V and 0 bases from J, the gap between germline ends came to 3 bases. The CDR3 loop is CASSEASTDTQYF. In DNA, the CDR3 is TGCGCCAGCAGTGAGGCTAGCACAGATACGCAGTATTTT.

This clone was found a few times. This chain connects TRBV2 to TRBJ1-5, with D possibly TRBD1 on 6 matching bases. The germline V gene encodes CDR1 SNHLY and CDR2 FYNNEI. The V end was cut by 7 bases, the J end by 7 bases, with 14 bases between. This CDR3 has 13 residues. The CDR3 DNA reads TGTGCCAGCAAGAGACAGGAAAACCAGCCCCAGCATTTT. Amino acid sequence: CASKRQENQPQHF.

The chain employs TRBV2 and TRBJ2-7; perhaps D is TRBD1 or TRBD2 (5 bases each). Germline V gene data show CDR1 as SNHLY and CDR2 as FYNNEI. This CDR3 is 13 amino acids long. Deletions cut 6 bases from V and 6 bases from J, with 15 bases between. The CDR3 spells CASRSRGDGEQYF. CDR3 in DNA: TGTGCCAGCAGATCTAGGGGAGACGGCGAGCAGTACTTC. Looking up the rest from reference TRBV2 and TRBJ2-7 gives the full variable domain: EPEVTQTPSHQVTQMGQEVILRCVPISNHLYFYWYRQILGQKVEFLVSFYNNEISEKSEIFDDQFSVERPDGSNFTLKIRSTKLEDSAMYFCASRSRGDGEQYFGPGTRLTVT.

This rearrangement joins TRBV10-3 to TRBJ2-6; a weak D match, TRBD1 (5 bases). V lost 0 bases and J 2 bases, leaving 14 bases between the germline ends. There are 18 residues in the CDR3. Germline loops: CDR1 ENHRY, CDR2 SYGVKD. The CDR3 here is CAISESGAGSAGANVLTF. CDR3 DNA: TGTGCCATCAGTGAGTCTGGGGCCGGAAGCGCTGGGGCCAACGTCCTGACTTTC.

The J gene is TRBJ2-3, the V gene TRBV10-1, with D unresolved. Germline values: CDR1 WNHNN, CDR2 SYGVQD (reference sequence). Between the trimmed V and J ends, which lost 4 bases and 5 bases, there was a span of 16 bases. The CDR3 has 15 residues. The CDR3 bases are TGCGCCAGCAGTGCTGCGGACCCGTTAAGAGATACGCAGTATTTT. It translates to CASSAADPLRDTQYF.

This chain joins TRBV7-8 and TRBJ2-6; TRBD1 is a possible D gene (5 bases). Germline V lookup: CDR1 SGHVS, CDR2 FQNEAQ. The length of the CDR3 is 17 residues. The V and J ends lost 8 bases and 0 bases respectively, with 17 bases between them. CDR3 in DNA: TGTGCCAGCGGCTGGGGCCGAGAGCGCTCTGGGGCCAACGTCCTGACTTTC. This sequence encodes CASGWGRERSGANVLTF.

The V and J genes are TRBV7-2 and TRBJ1-5; D call uncertain. V shed 1 base and J shed 6 bases, with 10 bases lying between them. Germline assignment: CDR1 SGHTA and CDR2 FQGNSA. This CDR3 has 14 residues. The CDR3 DNA is TGTGCCAGCAGCTTAGGGGTCGAGTTTCAGCCCCAGCATTTT. Amino acid sequence: CASSLGVEFQPQHF.

This clone was counted between two and nine times. Other nucleotide sequences from this sample produce the same CDR3. The CDR3 protein is CASSSPGSEAFF. The CDR3 DNA reads TGTGCCAGCAGCTCACCGGGGTCTGAAGCTTTCTTT. This chain connects TRBV6-5 to TRBJ1-1; D remains unclear. The CDR3 has 12 amino acids. CDR1 and CDR2 (germline): MNHEY, SVGAGI. V dropped 6 bases and J dropped 6 bases, with 11 bases sitting between them.

Written as DNA, the CDR3 is TGTGCCAGCATATTAGAGGGGACAGATACGCAGTATTTT. Protein sequence: CASILEGTDTQYF. The chain couples TRBV5-6 to TRBJ2-3; D may match TRBD1 or TRBD2 (5 bases each). With 6 bases removed from V and 3 bases from J, the gap between germline ends came to 11 bases. CDR1 is SGHDT, CDR2 YYEEEE, per germline. The CDR3 sequence is 13 residues long. Filled out from reference TRBV5-6 and TRBJ2-3, the complete variable domain reads DAGVTQSPTHLIKTRGQQVTLRCSPKSGHDTVSWYQQALGQGPQFIFQYYEEEERQRGNFPDRFSGHQFPNYSSELNVNALLLGDSALYLCASILEGTDTQYFGPGTRLTVL.

This CDR3 reads CAISAEAFAGNTIYF. The CDR3 coding sequence is TGTGCCATCAGCGCGGAAGCGTTCGCTGGAAACACCATATATTTT. This chain links TRBV10-3 with TRBJ1-3, with D unclear. CDR3 length: 15 amino acids. V was clipped by 6 bases and J by 2 bases, with 14 bases between them. CDR1 and CDR2 (germline): ENHRY, SYGVKD.

The chain employs TRBV7-8 and TRBJ2-5; 10 positions agree with TRBD2. Germline loops: CDR1 SGHVS, CDR2 FQNEAQ. After removal of 3 bases from V and 9 bases from J, the junction contained 10 bases not matched to a gene. This CDR3 has 15 residues. The CDR3 region is CASSLDRPGLASQYF. The CDR3 DNA follows: TGTGCCAGCAGCTTGGATCGACCGGGACTAGCGTCCCAGTACTTC.

The chain joins TRBV30 to TRBJ1-2; a weak D match, TRBD1 (6 bases). Trimming left V 6 bases short and J 5 bases short, with 19 bases between. The CDR3 sequence is 14 residues long. Per germline, CDR1 GTSNPN and CDR2 SVGIG (reference sequence). This CDR3 reads CACTLGAEKYGYTF. The CDR3 DNA is TGTGCCTGCACCCTGGGGGCCGAAAAATATGGCTACACCTTC. The variable domain in full, with the rest retrieved from reference TRBV30 and TRBJ1-2, is SQTIHQWPATLVQPVGSPLSLECTVEGTSNPNLYWYRQAAGRGLQLLFYSVGIGQISSEVPQNLSASRPQDRQFILSSKKLLLSDSGFYLCACTLGAEKYGYTFGSGTRLTVV.

This rearrangement joins TRBV7-6 to TRBJ2-3; TRBD2 matches 7 bases. V dropped 4 bases and J dropped 3; count of bases not matched to a gene: 7. In germline, CDR1 is SGHVS, CDR2 FNYEAQ. The CDR3 consists of 15 residues. The CDR3 nucleotides read TGTGCCAGCAGCTATCGGGGGGTTGCGACAGATACGCAGTATTTT. This translates into CASSYRGVATDTQYF.

This clone was picked up a small number of times. The chain carries TRBV6-1 and TRBJ1-1; 10 bases match TRBD1. Trimming took 9 bases from V and 8 from J; bases not matched to a gene: 3. Germline loops: CDR1 MNHNS, CDR2 SASEGT. This CDR3 has 11 amino acids. The CDR3 region is CASDRGREAFF. DNA for the CDR3: TGTGCCAGTGACAGGGGGCGGGAAGCTTTCTTT.

The rearrangement uses TRBV6-4 and TRBJ2-2; D is possibly TRBD1 (6 bases). This CDR3 spans 14 amino acids. V gave up 3 bases and J gave up 5 bases, with 10 bases separating them. Per germline, CDR1 MRHNA and CDR2 SNTAGT. CDR3 region: CASSEQGGTGELFF. The CDR3 DNA reads TGTGCCAGCAGTGAACAGGGTGGGACCGGGGAGCTGTTTTTT.

V usage is TRBV11-2 and J usage is TRBJ2-7; 7 bases are a match to TRBD1. This CDR3 is built from 14 residues. V was pared by 5 bases and J by 2 bases, with 6 bases of the junction left unmatched. The V gene's germline CDR1 is SGHAT and CDR2 FQNNGV. The CDR3 region has the DNA TGTGCCAGCAGCCTGGACAGGCTGACCTACGAGCAGTACTTC. Its protein is CASSLDRLTYEQYF.

The rearrangement links TRBV6-5 to TRBJ2-7; perhaps D is TRBD1 or TRBD2 (5 bases each). The CDR3 runs 15 residues. Germline lookup yields CDR1 MNHEY and CDR2 SVGAGI. V was trimmed by 5 bases and J by 0 bases, leaving 14 bases between them. The CDR3 is CASSTRGRSSYEQYF. CDR3 bases: TGTGCCAGCAGTACCCGGGGCAGAAGCTCCTACGAGCAGTACTTC.